These 13 T cell receptor beta chains originate from one sample sequenced in a study of blood T cell repertoires in COVID-19. This table comes from immunoSEQ multiplex PCR, and its TCRdb copy is limited to in-frame clones, with some not included. Counted here are around 200,000 clones, about 86% occurring once; the ten biggest clones make up roughly 6.2%. Source material: peripheral blood. The receptors originated from a man aged 60 to 69 who had recovered from COVID-19.

The chain carries TRBV30 and TRBJ2-5; 7 positions agree with TRBD2. Germline V gene lookup returns CDR1 GTSNPN and CDR2 SVGIG (reference sequence). There are 13 residues in the CDR3. Losses at the gene ends were 4 bases for V and 5 bases for J; bases not matched to a gene: 7. DNA for the CDR3: TGTGCCTGGAACCGGGAGGCTGGGGAGACCCAGTACTTC. Its translation: CAWNREAGETQYF.

The chain has TRBV11-2 and TRBJ1-1; a weak D match, TRBD1 (5 bases). The CDR3 runs to 14 residues. The germline CDR1 and CDR2 sequences are SGHAT and FQNNGV. V was cut by 5 bases and J by 11 bases, with 21 bases left in between. The CDR3 DNA reads TGTGCCAGCAGCACAGGACACACTCCCCACGCGGCTTTCTTT. Its protein product is CASSTGHTPHAAFF.

The chain carries TRBV19 and TRBJ2-2; maybe TRBD2 (5 bases). V was cut by 0 bases and J by 3 bases, with 8 bases left in between. The CDR3 has 15 amino acids. CDR1 LNHDA and CDR2 SQIVND come from the germline V gene (reference sequence). This CDR3 is CASSIDGLYTGELFF. CDR3 DNA: TGTGCCAGTAGTATAGATGGACTGTACACCGGGGAGCTGTTTTTT.

In DNA, the CDR3 is TGTGCCAGCAGCCTAAAGCTCAAGAACACCGGGGAGCTGTTTTTT. It translates to CASSLKLKNTGELFF. The chain links TRBV14 to TRBJ2-2, with no clear D. Germline CDR1 SGHDN, CDR2 FVKESK. Trimming stripped 4 bases from V and 1 base from J, with 10 bases between. The CDR3 consists of 15 residues.

The DNA of the CDR3 is TGTGCCAGCAGCTTAACCCCCTTAGGGGGGGATGAGCAGTTCTTC. Its translation: CASSLTPLGGDEQFF. The J gene is TRBJ2-1, the V gene TRBV7-3; possibly TRBD2 for D (7 bases). Germline V CDR1 and CDR2: SGHTA, FQGTGA. This CDR3 comprises 15 residues. The ends were cut back, 0 bases at V and 8 bases at J, with 14 bases in the middle. The full variable domain, completed using reference TRBV7-3 and TRBJ2-1, is GAGVSQTPSNKVTEKGKYVELRCDPISGHTALYWYRQSLGQGPEFLIYFQGTGAADDSGLPNDRFFAVRPEGSVSTLKIQRTERGDSAVYLCASSLTPLGGDEQFFGPGTRLTVL.

The CDR3 here is CASSLSGGNTEAFF. The DNA of the CDR3 is TGTGCCAGCAGTTTATCAGGGGGTAACACTGAAGCTTTCTTT. The chain recombines TRBV27 with TRBJ1-1; D may be TRBD1 (6 bases). This CDR3 is built from 14 residues. V was pared by 0 bases and J by 2 bases, with 7 bases between. Germline lookup yields CDR1 MNHEY and CDR2 SMNVEV (reference sequence).

Of note for this clone: The same CDR3 can be traced to other DNA sequences in this sample. The J gene is TRBJ2-5, the V gene TRBV18, with D possibly TRBD2 on 5 matching bases. Germline CDR1 and CDR2: KGHSH and LQKENI. Trimming stripped 2 bases from V and 1 base from J, with 5 bases between. CDR3 size: 13 residues. The CDR3 is CASSPEGQETQYF. In DNA form, the CDR3 reads TGTGCCAGCTCACCAGAGGGCCAAGAGACCCAGTACTTC.

V is TRBV10-1 and J is TRBJ2-1, with TRBD1 identical over 9 bases. In germline, CDR1 is WNHNN, CDR2 SYGVQD (reference sequence). The CDR3 length is 16 residues. J was trimmed by 4 bases and V by 5 bases; bases with no gene match: 9. In nucleotides, the CDR3 is TGCGCCAGCAGTCCGACCGACAGGGGGTGGTACAATGAGCAGTTCTTC. Its protein product is CASSPTDRGWYNEQFF.

The chain recombines TRBV7-2 with TRBJ1-1; 8 bases align to TRBD1. The CDR3 is made up of 15 amino acids. The trim removed 3 bases at V and 1 base at J, leaving 4 bases unmatched. The V gene's germline CDR1 is SGHTA and CDR2 FQGNSA. CDR3 sequence reads: CASSFTTGANTEAFF. The CDR3 coding sequence is TGTGCCAGCAGCTTCACGACAGGGGCGAACACTGAAGCTTTCTTT.

CDR3 nucleotide sequence: TGTGCCAGCAGACCGCTGGCCCGCGGGACCCAGTACTTC. Its translation: CASRPLARGTQYF. This sequence joins TRBV12-3 or TRBV12-4 and TRBJ2-5, with D unresolved. This CDR3 is built from 13 residues. Trimming stripped 6 bases from V and 7 bases from J, with 15 bases between.

This clone was seen at least ten times. V gene TRBV24-1 combines with J gene TRBJ1-5; TRBD1 matches at 8 bases. From germline, CDR1 is KGHDR and CDR2 SFDVKD. The CDR3 length is 13 residues. Losses at the gene ends were 7 bases for V and 4 bases for J; bases not matched to a gene: 2. The CDR3 reads CATSRGRNQPQHF. In DNA form, the CDR3 reads TGTGCCACCAGCAGGGGGCGGAATCAGCCCCAGCATTTT.

CDR3 region: CASSSQGTETQYF. The CDR3 coding sequence is TGTGCCAGCAGTTCACAGGGCACAGAGACCCAGTACTTC. The V gene is TRBV28, the J gene TRBJ2-5; D possibly corresponds to TRBD1 (6 bases). Trimming left V 4 bases short and J 4 bases short, with 10 bases between. CDR1 MDHEN and CDR2 SYDVKM come from the germline V gene. The CDR3 spans 13 residues. The variable domain in full, completed from reference TRBV28 and TRBJ2-5, reads DVKVTQSSRYLVKRTGEKVFLECVQDMDHENMFWYRQDPGLGLRLIYFSYDVKMKEKGDIPEGYSVSREKKERFSLILESASTNQTSMYLCASSSQGTETQYFGPGTRLLVL.

The J gene is TRBJ2-1, the V gene TRBV7-9; 12 bases are a match to TRBD2. This CDR3 comprises 17 residues. Germline loops: CDR1 SEHNR, CDR2 FQNEAQ (reference sequence). V gave up 5 bases and J gave up 4 bases; unmatched junction bases: 9. In DNA, the CDR3 is TGTGCCAGCAGCCTCGGCGGACTAGCGGGAAAATACAATGAGCAGTTCTTC. The encoded protein is CASSLGGLAGKYNEQFF.